These 14 T cell receptor beta chains came from one sample sequenced in a study of T cell changes during pregnancy in multiple sclerosis. The repertoire was sequenced with immunoSEQ multiplex PCR; TCRdb's copy has only in-frame clones and lacks some. The table lists roughly 51,000 clones, roughly 94% of them singletons, with roughly 5.4% in the top ten. Sequenced here: CD8+ T cells from peripheral blood mononuclear cells, sampled before pregnancy. The source is a female donor with multiple sclerosis, enrolled in a pregnancy study.

The rearrangement joins TRBV4-2 to TRBJ1-5; 11 bases are shared with TRBD1. This CDR3 is built from 15 residues. After removal of 5 bases from V and 7 bases from J, the junction contained 7 bases not matched to a gene. The germline CDR1 and CDR2 sequences are LGHNA and YNFKEQ. The chain's CDR3 is CASSDSGTGGQPQHF. CDR3 nucleotide sequence: TGTGCCAGCAGCGATTCCGGGACAGGGGGACAGCCCCAGCATTTT.

This chain links TRBV2 with TRBJ1-3, with D tentatively TRBD1 (5 bases). The CDR3 runs 16 residues. The V end was cut by 0 bases, the J end by 0 bases, with 9 bases between. The germline V gene has CDR1 SNHLY and CDR2 FYNNEI. In DNA, the CDR3 is TGTGCCAGCAGTGAAGCTGCGGGGACCTCTGGAAACACCATATATTTT. Its protein product is CASSEAAGTSGNTIYF.

This sequence joins TRBV30 and TRBJ2-2; TRBD2 matches at 10 bases. This CDR3 has 17 residues. Germline values: CDR1 GTSNPN, CDR2 SVGIG (reference sequence). The V and J ends lost 1 base and 6 bases, in that order; junction bases with no gene match: 11. The CDR3 loop is CAWSELSSGSWSGELFF. The CDR3 coding sequence is TGTGCCTGGAGTGAGTTATCTAGCGGGAGCTGGTCCGGGGAGCTGTTTTTT.

J is TRBJ2-1 and V is TRBV6-5, with 7 bases matching TRBD2. CDR3 length: 15 amino acids. Trimming took 0 bases from V and 7 from J; bases not matched to a gene: 6. Germline-derived CDR1 and CDR2 are MNHEY and SVGAGI. CDR3 protein: CASSYSLGRENEQFF. The CDR3, as DNA: TGTGCCAGCAGTTACTCGTTGGGGCGGGAGAATGAGCAGTTCTTC.

This chain connects TRBV4-3 to TRBJ2-1; perhaps TRBD1 as D (5 bases). With 0 bases removed from V and 7 bases from J, the gap between germline ends came to 19 bases. This CDR3 spans 17 amino acids. Per germline, CDR1 LGHNA and CDR2 YSLEER. The CDR3 DNA is TGCGCCAGCAGCCAAGATCCGGGCAGGGTGGGTACGAATGAGCAGTTCTTC. Encoded protein: CASSQDPGRVGTNEQFF.

The chain links TRBV5-1 to TRBJ2-1, with TRBD1 identical over 7 bases. From germline, CDR1 is SGHRS and CDR2 YFSETQ. This CDR3 is built from 15 residues. V shed 5 bases and J 2 bases; nucleotides not matched to a gene: 7. The CDR3 nucleotides are TGCGCCAGCAGGGAGGACAGGAGTACCTACAATGAGCAGTTCTTC. Protein product: CASREDRSTYNEQFF.

The chain recombines TRBV4-3 with TRBJ2-7, with 13 bases matching TRBD2. CDR1 is LGHNA and CDR2 is YSLEER in the germline V gene. The CDR3 length is 15 residues. V lost 3 bases and J lost 2; bases outside the gene matches: 1. CDR3 residues: CASSQGLAGTYEQYF. The CDR3 region has the DNA TGCGCCAGCAGCCAGGGACTAGCGGGGACCTACGAGCAGTACTTC.

The chain joins TRBV5-4 to TRBJ2-1; TRBD2 might be the D (5 bases). Germline CDR1 SGHNT, CDR2 YYREEE (reference sequence). The V and J ends lost 2 bases and 2 bases respectively, with 11 bases between them. This CDR3 has 15 residues. CDR3 residues: CASSLVPGTYNEQFF. DNA of the CDR3: TGTGCCAGCAGCTTAGTCCCCGGGACCTACAATGAGCAGTTCTTC. Filled out from reference TRBV5-4 and TRBJ2-1, the complete variable domain reads ETGVTQSPTHLIKTRGQQVTLRCSSQSGHNTVSWYQQALGQGPQFIFQYYREEENGRGNFPPRFSGLQFPNYSSELNVNALELDDSALYLCASSLVPGTYNEQFFGPGTRLTVL.

The V call is TRBV5-1, the J call TRBJ2-1, with a weak D call TRBD1 (5 bases). V lost 2 bases and J 2 bases, leaving 11 bases between the germline ends. The length of the CDR3 is 15 residues. The germline CDR1 and CDR2 sequences are SGHRS and YFSETQ. CDR3 protein: CASSFWAGPYNEQFF. CDR3 nucleotides: TGCGCCAGCAGCTTTTGGGCAGGGCCCTACAATGAGCAGTTCTTC.

The chain has TRBV30 and TRBJ1-2; perhaps TRBD1 as D (6 bases). V gave up 0 bases and J gave up 3 bases, with 11 bases separating them. Looked up from germline, CDR1 is GTSNPN and CDR2 is SVGIG (reference sequence). The CDR3 consists of 14 residues. CDR3 in amino acids: CAWSVTGSYYGYTF. The CDR3 nucleotides are TGTGCCTGGAGTGTAACAGGGTCCTACTATGGCTACACCTTC.

This CDR3 reads CASSLGPSGSGTDTQYF. The CDR3 region has the DNA TGTGCCAGCAGCTTAGGGCCTAGCGGGAGCGGCACAGATACGCAGTATTTT. The chain has TRBV11-2 and TRBJ2-3; TRBD2 matches at 10 bases. The CDR3 totals 17 residues. The junction had 5 bases not matched to a gene; V was cut back by 1 base and J by 1 base. Germline values: CDR1 SGHAT, CDR2 FQNNGV.

V usage is TRBV11-2 and J usage is TRBJ2-2; TRBD1 matches 7 bases. V lost 6 bases to trimming and J lost 6 bases; unmatched junction nucleotides: 4. Germline CDR1 SGHAT, CDR2 FQNNGV. The CDR3 runs to 13 residues. CDR3 DNA: TGTGCCAGCAGTTACAGGGGTCCCGGGGAGCTGTTTTTT. It encodes CASSYRGPGELFF.

This clone was detected once. The chain uses TRBV7-3 and TRBJ1-1; a weak D match, TRBD1 (5 bases). The CDR3 covers 14 residues. Trimming removed 4 bases at V and 1 base at J, with 10 bases between. Per germline, CDR1 SGHTA and CDR2 FQGTGA. The CDR3 region has the DNA TGTGCCAGCAGCTGGGTGGGGGGGAACACTGAAGCTTTCTTT. It codes for CASSWVGGNTEAFF.

V usage is TRBV19 and J usage is TRBJ1-1, with 9 bases lining up with TRBD1. V shed 5 bases, J shed 5 bases, and the junction held 6 bases outside the gene matches. Germline V gives CDR1 LNHDA, CDR2 SQIVND (reference sequence). The CDR3 sequence is 14 residues long. This CDR3 is CASSVGTGRTEAFF. Here the CDR3 DNA reads TGTGCCAGTAGTGTAGGGACAGGGCGAACTGAAGCTTTCTTT.